This T cell receptor (beta chain) was recorded in a study of neurological immune-mediated disorders (dated by TCRdb to the late 2010s). With regard to the full study: Among the 34 multiple sclerosis patients, relapsing-remitting MS was present in roughly 30 and secondary progressive MS was present in 3. Peripheral blood TCR-beta repertoires from patients with HTLV-I-associated myelopathy (HAM/TSP), patients with multiple sclerosis, and healthy controls were compared in the study using UMI-based sequencing. Alongside PBMC samples, the set of about 100 TCR-beta libraries contained longitudinal samples, technical triplicates, and paired CD4+ and CD8+ T-cell subsets that had been sorted. The cohort comprised about 71 subjects: approximately 15 HAM/TSP patients, approximately 34 multiple sclerosis patients and around 20 healthy controls.

Study-level results and caveats: In a phylogenetic analysis, the repertoires of 18 out of 34 MS patients fell into a single cluster of related CDR3 sequences, pointing to a possible signature at the repertoire level. TCR clonal expansion was highest in HAM/TSP patients and lowest in MS patients, with MS patients falling below even healthy controls. No identical CDR3 amino acid sequences were found to be shared among expanded clones across subjects, suggesting that TCR-beta repertoires were private in all groups. No clinical or MRI features were associated with the MS cluster, and the authors said that larger cohorts are needed.

From the germline V gene, CDR1 is MNHEY and CDR2 is SVGEGT. Counted from cysteine to phenylalanine, this CDR3 has 13 amino acids. Only the CDR3 DNA stays, 39 bases, in frame from base 1. The junction shows trimming of 2 bases on V and 7 bases on J, plus 9 bases between the germline ends. For the unsorted PBMC libraries, 2 million PBMCs were stored in RNAlater at -80 degrees C until RNA extraction and were used to generate the libraries. Multiple sclerosis patients were enrolled in a US clinical protocol under which disease progression was evaluated by magnetic resonance imaging. Peripheral blood was subjected to Ficoll-Hypaque density gradient centrifugation to isolate PBMCs, which were then cryopreserved in liquid nitrogen. cDNA was synthesized by template-switch 5'RACE using a primer with a 10-nucleotide random unique molecular identifier that tagged each TCR transcript. Every sequencing run yielded over 190 million TCR-beta sequences covering 15-18 subjects. The RNeasy kit was used for extraction of total RNA. Using the KAPA Real-time Library Amplification kit, TCR-beta VDJ regions were amplified with primers for the TCR constant region and the 5'RACE anchor. Sample indexes and Illumina adaptors were added in a first PCR, after which library yield was increased in a second PCR. After purification with Ampure beads, the TCR product of roughly 650 bp was size-selected on a 2% E-gel SizeSelection system. Before pooling, library quality was assessed on a Bioanalyzer, concentration was determined with Qubit, and library quantification was performed with the Kapa Library Quantification kit. An Illumina HiSeq 2500 sequenced the libraries paired-end 2 x 150 bp. To increase sequence diversity, about 25-31% phiX was spiked into each library pool. Regarding the original processing steps: Quality-filtered reads were processed with the UMI-based MiGEC pipeline, and over 90% of raw TCR sequences were removed by the MiGEC pipeline during error correction. VDJ genes were aligned to IMGT germline references, and each clonotype was defined by a unique CDR3 amino acid sequence together with V-J genes. Clonal expansion, Shannon diversity and CDR3 relatedness were evaluated with VDJtools (CalcPairwiseDistances, ClusterSamples), while phylogenetic trees were built in CLCbio workbench. Expanded clones were defined as having at least 8 unique UMIs, based on coefficient-of-variation modelling across technical triplicates. TCRdb passed the public sequencing reads through fastp at Q25 and MiXCR, retaining productive beta sequences. Identical CDR3 protein sequences are pooled into one entry, listed with their most common genes and DNA. TCRdb's processing, not the study's, gives the V and J calls here. Here the sample has nearly 60,000 distinct CDR3 sequences; 3% to 4% occur a single time. The ten biggest clones cover roughly 6.6% of the sample.

This clonotype appeared many times. Which antigen it targets is not known. Per-base qualities were not stored, and no clone one base away is much larger. The TCR originated in a woman aged 55-69 years with multiple sclerosis. Sample: PBMCs. Here the chain combines TRBV6-2 or TRBV6-3 and TRBJ2-1; the D region possibly corresponds to TRBD1 (6 bases align). The CDR3 in this case is CASSYGQPNEQFF. The DNA reads TGTGCCAGCAGTTACGGACAGCCAAATGAGCAGTTCTTC.